This TCR beta chain was recorded in a study of blood T cell repertoires in COVID-19. Study background: Specimens from acute and convalescent COVID-19 originated in the United States, Italy and Spain. The cDNA or gDNA used as material had been derived from T cells, B-cell-depleted T cells, or PBMCs.

In the authors' workflow: For nucleated cells, counts were estimated from reference gene primer amplification. Measured with immunoSEQ multiplex PCR; TCRdb has only the in-frame clones, and not every one. V, J and clone size derive from that table, while D and trimming were established from the DNA sequence. The sample holds 98,000 or so clones, less than 75% seen once. The length of the CDR3 is 14 residues. CDR1 is SGDLS and CDR2 is YYNGEE in the germline V gene. J gave up 8 bases and V 4 bases, and 8 bases lay outside the gene matches. A few counts support this clone. Source material: peripheral blood. The rearrangement links TRBV9 to TRBJ1-2; 10 bases agree with TRBD1. This receptor was identified in a middle-aged woman with acute or convalescent COVID-19. The CDR3 DNA is TGTGCCAGCAGCCAACGACAGGGGGCGGAAGGCTACACCTTC. The encoded protein is CASSQRQGAEGYTF.